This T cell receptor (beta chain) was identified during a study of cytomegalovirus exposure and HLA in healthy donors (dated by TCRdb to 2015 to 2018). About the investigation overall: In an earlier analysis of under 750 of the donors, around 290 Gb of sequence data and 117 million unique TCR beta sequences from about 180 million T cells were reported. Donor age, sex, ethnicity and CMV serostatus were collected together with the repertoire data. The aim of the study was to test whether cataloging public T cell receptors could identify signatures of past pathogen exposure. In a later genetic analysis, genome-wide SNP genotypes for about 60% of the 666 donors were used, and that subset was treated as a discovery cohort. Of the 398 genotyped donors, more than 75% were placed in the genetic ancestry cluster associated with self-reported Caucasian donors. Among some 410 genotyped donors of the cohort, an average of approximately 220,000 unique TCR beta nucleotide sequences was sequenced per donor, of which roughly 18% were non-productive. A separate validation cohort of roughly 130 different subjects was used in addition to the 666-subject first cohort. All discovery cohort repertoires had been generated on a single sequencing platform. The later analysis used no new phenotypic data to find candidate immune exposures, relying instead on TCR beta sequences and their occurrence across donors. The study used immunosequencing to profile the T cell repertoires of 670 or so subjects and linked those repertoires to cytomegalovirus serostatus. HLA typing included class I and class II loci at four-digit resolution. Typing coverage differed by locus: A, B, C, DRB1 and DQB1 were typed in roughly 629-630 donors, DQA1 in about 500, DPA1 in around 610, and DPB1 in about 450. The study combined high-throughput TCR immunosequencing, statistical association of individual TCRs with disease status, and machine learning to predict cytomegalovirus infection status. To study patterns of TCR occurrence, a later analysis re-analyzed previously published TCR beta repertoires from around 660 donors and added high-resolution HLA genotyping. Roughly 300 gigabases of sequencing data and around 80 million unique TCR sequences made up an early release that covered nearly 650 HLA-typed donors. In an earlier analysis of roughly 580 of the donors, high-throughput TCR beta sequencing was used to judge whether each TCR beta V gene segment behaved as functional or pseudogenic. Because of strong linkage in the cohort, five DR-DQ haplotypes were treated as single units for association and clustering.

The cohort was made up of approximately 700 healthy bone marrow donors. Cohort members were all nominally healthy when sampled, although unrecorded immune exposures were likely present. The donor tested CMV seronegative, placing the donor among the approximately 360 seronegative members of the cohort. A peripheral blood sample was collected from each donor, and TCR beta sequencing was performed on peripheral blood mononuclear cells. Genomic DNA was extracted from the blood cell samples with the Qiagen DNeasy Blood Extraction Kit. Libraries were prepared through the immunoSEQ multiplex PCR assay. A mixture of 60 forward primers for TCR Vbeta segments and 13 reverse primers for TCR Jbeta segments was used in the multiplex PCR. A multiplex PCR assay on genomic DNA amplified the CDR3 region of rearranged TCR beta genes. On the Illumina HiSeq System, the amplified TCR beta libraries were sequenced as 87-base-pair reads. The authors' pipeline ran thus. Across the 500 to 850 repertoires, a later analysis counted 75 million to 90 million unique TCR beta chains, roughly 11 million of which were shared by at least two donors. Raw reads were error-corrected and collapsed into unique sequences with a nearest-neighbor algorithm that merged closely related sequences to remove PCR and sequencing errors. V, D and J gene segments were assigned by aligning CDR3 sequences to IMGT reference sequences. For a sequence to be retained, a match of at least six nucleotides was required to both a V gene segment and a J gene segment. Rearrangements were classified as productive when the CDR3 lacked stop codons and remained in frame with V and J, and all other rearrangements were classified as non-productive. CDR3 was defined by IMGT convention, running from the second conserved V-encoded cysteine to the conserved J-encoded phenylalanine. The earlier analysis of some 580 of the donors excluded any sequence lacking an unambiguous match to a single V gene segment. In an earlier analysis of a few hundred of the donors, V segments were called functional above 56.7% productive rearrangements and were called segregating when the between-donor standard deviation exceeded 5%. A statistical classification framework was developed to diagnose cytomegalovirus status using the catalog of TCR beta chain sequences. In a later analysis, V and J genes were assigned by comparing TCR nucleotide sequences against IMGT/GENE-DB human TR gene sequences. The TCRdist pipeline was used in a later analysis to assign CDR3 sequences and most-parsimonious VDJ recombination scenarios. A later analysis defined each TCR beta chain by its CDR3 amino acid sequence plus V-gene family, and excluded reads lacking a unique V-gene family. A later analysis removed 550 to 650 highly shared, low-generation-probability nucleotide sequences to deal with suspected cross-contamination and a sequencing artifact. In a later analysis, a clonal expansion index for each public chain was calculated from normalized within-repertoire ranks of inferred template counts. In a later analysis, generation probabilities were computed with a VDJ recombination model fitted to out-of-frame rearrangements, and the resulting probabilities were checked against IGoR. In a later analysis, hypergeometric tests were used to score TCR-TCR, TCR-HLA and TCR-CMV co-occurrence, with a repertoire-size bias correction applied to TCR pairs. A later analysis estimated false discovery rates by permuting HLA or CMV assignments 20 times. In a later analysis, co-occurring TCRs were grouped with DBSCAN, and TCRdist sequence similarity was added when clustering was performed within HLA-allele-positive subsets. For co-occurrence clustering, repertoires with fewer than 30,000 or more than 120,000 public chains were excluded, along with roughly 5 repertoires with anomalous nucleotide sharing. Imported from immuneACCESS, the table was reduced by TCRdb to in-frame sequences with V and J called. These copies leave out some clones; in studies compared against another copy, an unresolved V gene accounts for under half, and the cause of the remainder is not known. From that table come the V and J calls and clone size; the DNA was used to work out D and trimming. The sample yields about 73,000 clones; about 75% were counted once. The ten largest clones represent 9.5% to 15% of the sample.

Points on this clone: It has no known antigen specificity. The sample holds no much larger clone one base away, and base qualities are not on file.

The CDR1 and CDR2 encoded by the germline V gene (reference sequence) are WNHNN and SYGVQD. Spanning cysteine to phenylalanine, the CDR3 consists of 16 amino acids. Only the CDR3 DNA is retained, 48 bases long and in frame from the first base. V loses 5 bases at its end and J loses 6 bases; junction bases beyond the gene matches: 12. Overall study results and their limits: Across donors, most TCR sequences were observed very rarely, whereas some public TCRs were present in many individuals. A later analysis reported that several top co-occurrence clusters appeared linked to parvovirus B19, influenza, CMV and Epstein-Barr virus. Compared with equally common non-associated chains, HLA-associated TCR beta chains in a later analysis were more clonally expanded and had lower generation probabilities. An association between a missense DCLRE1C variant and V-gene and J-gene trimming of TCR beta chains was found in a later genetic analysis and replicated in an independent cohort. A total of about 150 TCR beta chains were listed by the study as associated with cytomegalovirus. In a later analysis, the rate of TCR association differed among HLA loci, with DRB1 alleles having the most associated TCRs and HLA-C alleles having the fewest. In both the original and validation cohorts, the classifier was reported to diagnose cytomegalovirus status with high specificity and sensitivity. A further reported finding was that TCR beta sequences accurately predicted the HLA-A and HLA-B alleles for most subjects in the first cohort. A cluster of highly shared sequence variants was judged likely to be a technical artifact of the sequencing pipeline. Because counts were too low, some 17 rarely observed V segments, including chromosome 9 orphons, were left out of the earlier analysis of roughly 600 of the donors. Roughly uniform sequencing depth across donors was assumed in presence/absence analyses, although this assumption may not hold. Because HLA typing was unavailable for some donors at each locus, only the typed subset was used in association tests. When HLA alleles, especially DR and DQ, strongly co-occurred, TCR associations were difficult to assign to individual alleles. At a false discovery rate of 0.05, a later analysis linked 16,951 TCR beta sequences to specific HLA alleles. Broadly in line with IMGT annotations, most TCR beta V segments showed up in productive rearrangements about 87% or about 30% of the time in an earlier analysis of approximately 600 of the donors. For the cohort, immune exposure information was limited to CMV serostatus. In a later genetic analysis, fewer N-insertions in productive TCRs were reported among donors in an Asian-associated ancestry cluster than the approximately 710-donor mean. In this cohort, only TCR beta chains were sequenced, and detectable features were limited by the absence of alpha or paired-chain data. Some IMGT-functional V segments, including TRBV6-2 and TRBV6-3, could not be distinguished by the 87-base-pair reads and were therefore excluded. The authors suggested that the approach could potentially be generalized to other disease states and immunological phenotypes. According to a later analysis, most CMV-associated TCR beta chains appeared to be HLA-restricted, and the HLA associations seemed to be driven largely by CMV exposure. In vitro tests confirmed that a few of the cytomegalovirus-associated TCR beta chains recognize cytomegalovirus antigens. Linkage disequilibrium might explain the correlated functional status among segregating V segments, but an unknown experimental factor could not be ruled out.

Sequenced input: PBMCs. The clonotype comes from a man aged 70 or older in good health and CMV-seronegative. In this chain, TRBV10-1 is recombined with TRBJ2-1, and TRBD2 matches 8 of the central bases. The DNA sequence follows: TGCGCCAGCAGTAACACCGGGACTAGGGTCGCCAATGAGCAGTTCTTC. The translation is CASSNTGTRVANEQFF.